This T cell receptor (beta chain) was captured in a study of blood T cell repertoires in COVID-19. About the study: The study drew acute and convalescent COVID-19 samples from the United States, Italy and Spain. Nucleic acid was either cDNA or gDNA, and it came from T cells, B-cell-depleted T cells, or PBMCs.

Germline V lookup: CDR1 GTSNPN, CDR2 SVGIG (reference sequence). V shed 1 base and J shed 5 bases, with 11 bases lying between them. The CDR3 contains 13 residues. Per the original data handling: The authors estimated nucleated cell counts from reference gene primer amplification. The data were produced by immunoSEQ multiplex PCR, yet TCRdb's version contains in-frame clones alone and is incomplete. V, J and clone size were drawn from that table, and D and trimming were deduced from the DNA. The sample holds roughly 150,000 clones; just under 80% are singletons and the top ten take around 14%. The chain joins TRBV30 to TRBJ1-1, with a weak D call TRBD1 (5 bases). The TCR sequence derives from a woman of 80 years or more with acute or convalescent COVID-19. Source material: peripheral blood. The CDR3 nucleotides are TGTGCCTGGAGTGGATTCCAGGGTACTGAAGCTTTCTTT. Its protein is CAWSGFQGTEAFF.